This T cell receptor (beta chain) comes out of a study of CD8+ T cells in alopecia areata. The CDR3 has 15 amino acids. The germline V and J ends were trimmed by 5 bases and 0 bases, with 8 bases remaining between them. CDR1 SGHTA and CDR2 FQGTGA come from the germline V gene. The treatment here: oral pan-JAK inhibitor, 5-10 mg twice daily. Alopecia areata patients gave lesional scalp punch biopsies and peripheral blood samples. About this clone itself: Its antigen is not known.

Study-level findings and limits: Scalp clonality and expanded CD8+ clones among the top 100 were significantly decreased by tofacitinib.

As the sequencing template, cDNA was produced by extracting RNA and reverse transcribing it. Data came from immunoSEQ multiplex PCR; TCRdb stores just in-frame clones and leaves some out. The sample yields approximately 200,000 clones, roughly 60% seen once. This sample comprised CD4+ T cells sorted from blood, obtained at week 24, from a patient treated with tofacitinib. The TCR was taken from a human donor with alopecia areata. The V and J genes are TRBV7-3 and TRBJ2-6; D gene uncertain. CDR3 coding DNA: TGTGCCAGCAGCCTGGGGAACTCTGGGGCCAACGTCCTGACTTTC. This translates into CASSLGNSGANVLTF.